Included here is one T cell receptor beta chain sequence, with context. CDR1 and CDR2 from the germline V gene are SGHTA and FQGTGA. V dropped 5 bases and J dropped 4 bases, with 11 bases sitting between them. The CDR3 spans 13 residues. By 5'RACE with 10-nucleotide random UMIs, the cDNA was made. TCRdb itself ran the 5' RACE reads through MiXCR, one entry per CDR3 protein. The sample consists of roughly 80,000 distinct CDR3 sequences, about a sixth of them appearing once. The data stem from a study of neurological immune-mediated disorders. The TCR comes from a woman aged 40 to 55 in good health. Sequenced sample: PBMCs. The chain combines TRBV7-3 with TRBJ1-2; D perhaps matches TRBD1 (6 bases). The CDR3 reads CASSPGQIYGYTF. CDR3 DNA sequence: TGTGCCAGCAGCCCCGGACAGATCTATGGCTACACCTTC.